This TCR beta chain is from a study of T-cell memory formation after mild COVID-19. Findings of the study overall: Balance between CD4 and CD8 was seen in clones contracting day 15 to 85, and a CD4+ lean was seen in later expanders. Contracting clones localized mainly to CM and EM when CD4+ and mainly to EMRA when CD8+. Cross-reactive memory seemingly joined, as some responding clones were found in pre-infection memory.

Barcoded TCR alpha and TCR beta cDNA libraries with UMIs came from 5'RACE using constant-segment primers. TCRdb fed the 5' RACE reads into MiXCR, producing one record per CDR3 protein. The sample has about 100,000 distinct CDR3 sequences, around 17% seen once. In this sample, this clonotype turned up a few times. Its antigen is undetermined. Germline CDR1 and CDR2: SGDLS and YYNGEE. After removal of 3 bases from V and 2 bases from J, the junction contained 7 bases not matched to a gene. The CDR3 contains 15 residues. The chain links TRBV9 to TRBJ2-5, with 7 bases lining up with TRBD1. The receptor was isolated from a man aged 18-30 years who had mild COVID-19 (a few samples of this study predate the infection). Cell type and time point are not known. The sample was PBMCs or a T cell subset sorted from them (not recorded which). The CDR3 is CASSGGTGQQETQYF. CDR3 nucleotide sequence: TGTGCCAGCAGCGGGGGTACGGGACAGCAAGAGACCCAGTACTTC.